This record covers a single T cell receptor beta chain. The sample comes from a study of blood T cell repertoires in COVID-19. Libraries were prepared by immunoSEQ multiplex PCR; TCRdb keeps only in-frame clonotypes and omits some of them. The table shows some 260,000 clones, with 85% to 90% occurring only once. The TCR was taken from a woman in her 40s who had recovered from COVID-19. Sequences were obtained from peripheral blood.

The CDR3 loop reads CASTPLGGLVEKLFF. The DNA for the CDR3 is TGTGCCAGTACCCCCCTCGGGGGGCTGGTTGAAAAACTGTTTTTT. This chain connects TRBV19 to TRBJ1-4; the D gene is possibly TRBD1 (6 bases). V dropped 7 bases and J dropped 7 bases, with 19 bases sitting between them. The CDR3 extends over 15 amino acids. The V gene's germline CDR1 is LNHDA and CDR2 SQIVND (reference sequence).